This T cell receptor beta chain originates from a study of blood T cell repertoires in COVID-19. Trimming shortened V by 3 bases and J by 7 bases, and 10 bases separated the two germline ends. The CDR3 has 13 residues. CDR1 is LNHDA, CDR2 SQIVND, per germline (reference sequence). Repertoires were generated with immunoSEQ multiplex PCR, while TCRdb's copy carries only in-frame clones and drops some. Among approximately 400,000 clones listed, around 87% were seen once. Study members were between 18 and 89 years old and lived in fewer than 30 US regions. Cohort assignment relied on participant-reported clinical history.

This TCR came from a young man who had recovered from COVID-19. The sequenced sample was PBMCs or T cells enriched from blood (not recorded which). The rearrangement joins TRBV19 to TRBJ1-5; no definite D call. CDR3 in DNA: TGTGCCAGTAGTATCTCAGGAGGCCAGCCCCAGCATTTT. Amino acids: CASSISGGQPQHF.